This entry concerns a single TCR beta chain. The antigen remains undetermined. This sample was taken from a study of T cells in Graves' hyperthyroidism and ophthalmopathy. Overall study results and limits: Most thyroid clonotypes expanded above 0.001 were also detected in blood. A 13 V-J signature model discriminated ophthalmopathy versus stable hyperthyroidism.

Amplified regions were TCR beta CDR3 sequences from RNA transcripts. RT-PCR in the first round (using the HTBI primer set) targeted the TCR CDR3. A single record per CDR3 protein comes from TCRdb applying MiXCR to the multiplex PCR reads. This sample has 550,000 to 700,000 distinct CDR3 sequences, with under 60% found just once. Germline-derived CDR1 and CDR2 are DFQATT and SNEGSKA (reference sequence). This CDR3 spans 18 amino acids. Losses at the gene ends were 6 bases for V and 0 bases for J; bases not matched to a gene: 15. The sequenced sample consisted of peripheral blood or thyroid tissue (not recorded which). The receptor was isolated from an adult woman with Graves' disease, either hyperthyroidism or ophthalmopathy (not recorded which). The chain carries TRBV20-1 and TRBJ2-3, with TRBD2 identical over 10 bases. CDR3 sequence reads: CSADPASGSLKSTDTQYF. The DNA of the CDR3 is TGCAGTGCCGATCCGGCTAGCGGGAGTTTAAAGAGCACAGATACGCAGTATTTT.